The sequence of this T cell receptor (beta chain) was determined in a study of T cell responses to AZD1222 COVID-19 vaccine (dated by TCRdb to the early 2020s). About the study as a whole: Because spike-specific TCR depth and breadth did not differ between the two schedules, AZD1222 recipients who got a second dose at roughly 4 weeks were pooled with those who got a second dose at roughly 12 weeks. Enrollment into the trials was organized by age into subgroups of 18-55, 56-69 and 70-plus years, and those subgroups contained approximately 160, 26 and 62 TCR-sequenced participants, respectively. TCR sequencing was performed for more than 230 trial participants, of whom 200 to 220 were given two doses of AZD1222 and around 25 were given two doses of MenACWY control vaccine. General findings and caveats noted by the study authors: Participants were mostly white British and included more females than males, and it was suggested by the authors that clonal diversity may have been underestimated. Conclusions about previously exposed vaccinees are limited because only five to seven AZD1222 recipients were SARS-CoV-2 seropositive at baseline. The 56-69-year group was small, and its depth increase did not reach significance, likely because of low power. The vaccine-associated CD4 TCRs covered the entire spike protein, and the dominant responses fell in regions 160-218 and 743-854. After two AZD1222 doses, spike-specific TCR breadth and depth were significantly higher than at day 0 and than in MenACWY recipients. Because no day 14 peak-response samples were available, repertoires were characterized only after the peak T cell response. Reportedly, almost half of the unique spike-specific TCRs recognized epitopes lying outside the regions that are mutated in the B.1.351 and B.1.1.7 variants.

The CDR3 regions of human TCRbeta chains were analyzed by immunosequencing. Regarding the original processing steps: TCRs in the repertoires were compared against a reference library of SARS-CoV-2-specific TCRs that had been generated with the MIRA antigen-specificity platform. Breadth meant the fraction of unique TCRs that were SARS-CoV-2-associated, whereas depth meant the fraction of total T cells that were SARS-CoV-2-associated. Using the MIRA data, every spike-specific TCR was mapped to the spike region that the TCR reacted to and assigned to either a CD4 or a CD8 class. Log10-transformed breadth and depth values were compared by one-way ANOVA with Sidak's multiple comparisons tests. TCRdb took this table from immuneACCESS and kept in-frame rearrangements with V and J called. Such tables lack part of the clones; where checked against another copy, unresolved V genes explain under half of the gap, and the rest is unexplained. V and J calls and clone size are as listed in that table; D and trimming were resolved from the DNA. For this sample there are about 85,000 clones; around 90% appear just once. Approximately 15% of the sample lies in the top ten.

On this clone itself: What this receptor recognizes is not known. Base qualities were left out, and no much larger clone turns up one base away.

The sample's time point label, in plain terms: baseline before first vaccination. Samples from vaccinated people were obtained from the UK trials COV001 and COV002, which included a single-blind randomized controlled phase 2/3 trial of AZD1222 (ChAdOx1 nCoV-19) in healthy adults. For TCRbeta chain sequencing, PBMC samples were collected from trial participants at day 0 and at day 28 after the second dose. The CDR3 has 12 amino acids, counting the end cysteine and phenylalanine. Just the 36-base CDR3 DNA is kept, in frame starting at base 1. Trimming at the junction amounts to 0 bases on V and 11 bases on J, and the germline ends lie 8 bases apart. As encoded in the germline V gene (reference sequence), CDR1 is SEHNR while CDR2 is FQNEAQ.

This receptor was obtained from an adult in good health. Recombination connected TRBV7-9 to TRBJ1-5; no D segment can be confidently identified. The sequencing here drew on peripheral blood, taken on day 0 of AZD1222 vaccination. The bases are TGTGCCAGCAGCTTAGCTCTGGGGACCCAGCATTTT. It specifies CASSLALGTQHF.